This T cell receptor beta chain originates from a study of T cell responses to AZD1222 COVID-19 vaccine. Study-wide background: Second-dose recipients at about 4 or about 12 weeks were treated as one pooled group. Study-level points and caveats: Vaccine-related CD4 TCRs covered spike, predominating at 160-218 and 743-854. None of the repertoires were sampled until the peak T cell response had passed. Following two doses of AZD1222, Spike-specific TCR breadth and depth rose.

Using immunoSEQ multiplex PCR, the repertoire was profiled, and TCRdb retains in-frame clones only, with some absent. In the table there are some 130,000 clones, approximately 84% of which are singletons. Details on this clone: The antigen is undetermined.

The sequence came from an adult in good health. Source: peripheral blood, taken on day 0 of AZD1222 vaccination.

The CDR3 nucleotides read TGCGCCAGCAGCACCCACGGGACACCTGCCTACGAGCAGTACTTC. It encodes CASSTHGTPAYEQYF. The V and J genes are TRBV4-3 and TRBJ2-7; D might be TRBD1 (6 bases). The CDR3 sequence is 15 residues long. V was shortened by 5 bases and J by 2 bases, with 16 bases between the two germline ends. Germline-derived CDR1 and CDR2 are LGHNA and YSLEER.